These 29 T cell receptor beta chains originate from one sample sequenced in a study of blood T cell repertoires in COVID-19 (dated by TCRdb to about 2020). The library came from the immunoSEQ multiplex PCR assay. TCRdb took over this immuneACCESS table, retaining in-frame rearrangements with V and J assigned. Such tables are incomplete; in checked studies, under half of the missing clones stem from an unresolved V gene, and the remainder is unexplained. Counted in this sample were about 73,000 clones; 65% to 85% of them appeared once. The biggest ten clones account for more than 4% of the sample. Source material: peripheral blood. All receptors derive from a woman aged 60-75 years with acute or convalescent COVID-19.

The chain uses TRBV18 and TRBJ2-7, with 7 bases fitting TRBD1. From germline, CDR1 is KGHSH and CDR2 LQKENI. The ends lost 3 bases at V and 1 base at J; junction bases unmatched: 3. This CDR3 is built from 14 residues. This chain's CDR3 is CASSPGQRSYEQYF. The CDR3 coding sequence is TGTGCCAGCTCACCGGGACAGCGATCCTACGAGCAGTACTTC.

The chain recombines TRBV29-1 with TRBJ2-1, with 12 bases that match TRBD2. The V gene's germline CDR1 is SQVTM and CDR2 ANQGSEA. J gave up 6 bases and V 4 bases, and 10 bases lay outside the gene matches. The CDR3 consists of 16 residues. CDR3 coding DNA: TGCAGCGTTGGCCCCTCTAGCGGGGGGGCCCGCAATGAGCAGTTCTTC. It codes for CSVGPSSGGARNEQFF.

The chain combines TRBV18 with TRBJ1-5; D might be TRBD1 (5 bases). The germline V gene has CDR1 KGHSH and CDR2 LQKENI. The CDR3 spans 16 residues. The V end was cut by 3 bases, the J end by 0 bases, with 12 bases between. This CDR3 reads CASSPRDSVSNQPQHF. The CDR3 nucleotides read TGTGCCAGCTCACCCCGAGACAGCGTTAGCAATCAGCCCCAGCATTTT.

J is TRBJ2-5 and V is TRBV29-1, with 9 bases identical to TRBD1. V lost 3 bases, J lost 4 bases, and 6 bases stayed unmatched. Germline CDR1 reads SQVTM; CDR2 reads ANQGSEA. This CDR3 is 14 amino acids long. CDR3 bases: TGCAGCGTTGACCTGACAGGGGGTCGAGAGACCCAGTACTTC. It specifies CSVDLTGGRETQYF.

A word on this clone: This same CDR3 is encoded by further DNA sequences in the sample. This sequence joins TRBV30 and TRBJ1-2, with D unclear. Germline CDR1 GTSNPN, CDR2 SVGIG (reference sequence). This CDR3 is 13 amino acids long. Trimming stripped 3 bases from V and 1 base from J, with 9 bases between. CDR3 nucleotide sequence: TGTGCCTGGAGCCTAGGCATTAACTATGGCTACACCTTC. It encodes CAWSLGINYGYTF.

The V and J genes are TRBV11-2 and TRBJ2-1; the match to TRBD2 covers 7 bases. This CDR3 has 18 residues. V lost 2 bases to trimming and J lost 1 base; unmatched junction nucleotides: 11. Germline V gene data show CDR1 as SGHAT and CDR2 as FQNNGV. This CDR3 is CASSLYLYRGGSYNEQFF. The CDR3 DNA sequence: TGTGCCAGCAGCTTATATCTTTACCGGGGAGGGTCCTACAATGAGCAGTTCTTC.

This clone was observed a few times. J is TRBJ1-1 and V is TRBV5-1; tentatively, D is TRBD1 (5 bases). The germline V gene encodes CDR1 SGHRS and CDR2 YFSETQ. The CDR3 totals 15 residues. Trimming took 1 base from V and 4 from J, leaving 14 bases between them. This CDR3 is CASSLYTGGATEAFF. The CDR3 nucleotides are TGCGCCAGCAGCTTGTATACAGGCGGGGCCACTGAAGCTTTCTTT.

The chain uses TRBV7-2 and TRBJ2-5; D is uncertain. CDR1 and CDR2 from the germline V gene are SGHTA and FQGNSA. This CDR3 contains 14 residues. V was shortened by 2 bases and J by 2 bases, with 9 bases between the two germline ends. For the CDR3, the DNA is TGTGCCAGCAGCTTAACAAGGAGACAAGAGACCCAGTACTTC. Translating it yields CASSLTRRQETQYF.

This clone was picked up a small number of times. V and J are TRBV21-1 and TRBJ2-5; the table assigns TRBD2, which was not confirmed against the DNA. TRBV21-1 has pseudogene status. The CDR3 is made up of 15 amino acids. The CDR3 DNA is TGTGCCACCACCCCTCAGCCTGGAGGAGCCGAGACCCAGTACTTC. Translated: CATTPQPGGAETQYF.

This chain connects TRBV7-8 to TRBJ2-7; D call uncertain. This CDR3 has 14 residues. Trimming removed 3 bases at V and 0 bases at J, with 9 bases between. Germline CDR1 and CDR2: SGHVS and FQNEAQ. CDR3 DNA sequence: TGTGCCAGCAGCTTTCAGGAACTCTCCTACGAGCAGTACTTC. Amino acid sequence: CASSFQELSYEQYF.

The chain links TRBV13 to TRBJ1-4; D is possibly TRBD1 (6 bases). Between the trimmed V and J ends, which lost 5 bases and 5 bases, there was a span of 12 bases. The CDR3 spans 14 residues. In germline, CDR1 is PRHDT, CDR2 FYEKMQ (reference sequence). The CDR3 DNA is TGTGCCAGCAGCCACGGACAGCTGAATGAAAAACTGTTTTTT. It translates to CASSHGQLNEKLFF.

The chain links TRBV2 to TRBJ2-1, with 12 bases fitting TRBD2. This CDR3 region has 15 residues. V lost 2 bases and J lost 5; bases outside the gene matches: 1. Germline CDR1 is SNHLY and CDR2 is FYNNEI. The CDR3 is CASSELAGGHNEQFF. The CDR3, as DNA: TGTGCCAGCAGTGAACTAGCGGGGGGGCACAATGAGCAGTTCTTC. Supplemented by reference TRBV2 and TRBJ2-1, the full variable domain reads EPEVTQTPSHQVTQMGQEVILRCVPISNHLYFYWYRQILGQKVEFLVSFYNNEISEKSEIFDDQFSVERPDGSNFTLKIRSTKLEDSAMYFCASSELAGGHNEQFFGPGTRLTVL.

The chain joins TRBV19 to TRBJ1-2; 9 nucleotides agree with TRBD1. The CDR3 spans 15 residues. Trimming cost V 5 bases and J 7 bases; bases outside gene matches: 11. CDR1 and CDR2 (germline): LNHDA, SQIVND (reference sequence). The CDR3 loop is CASSASPGTGFGYTF. CDR3 bases: TGTGCCAGTAGTGCGTCCCCCGGGACAGGGTTTGGCTACACCTTC.

DNA for the CDR3: TGTGCCACCATAAGGGCGGGGGGTTACAATGAGCAGTTCTTC. Translating it yields CATIRAGGYNEQFF. The chain recombines TRBV10-3 with TRBJ2-1; 8 bases match TRBD2. V shed 10 bases and J 4 bases; nucleotides not matched to a gene: 9. CDR1 and CDR2 (germline): ENHRY, SYGVKD. The CDR3 runs to 14 residues.

V gene TRBV28 combines with J gene TRBJ2-7; the D gene is possibly TRBD2 (5 bases). The V end was cut by 2 bases, the J end by 1 base, with 6 bases between. This CDR3 spans 13 amino acids. The germline V gene has CDR1 MDHEN and CDR2 SYDVKM. The CDR3 nucleotides read TGTGCCAGCAGTTTAGAGGGTTCCTACGAGCAGTACTTC. As protein: CASSLEGSYEQYF.

This clone was detected only once. The gene calls are TRBV21-1 and TRBJ1-2; the tabulated D call, TRBD1, remains unverified against the DNA. TRBV21-1 is a listed pseudogene. The length of the CDR3 is 13 residues. The CDR3 bases are TGTGCCAGCAGCAAGAAGGCAGGGGGCTGCTACACCTTC. It codes for CASSKKAGGCYTF.

V usage is TRBV12-2 and J usage is TRBJ2-7; whether TRBD1, the table's D call, matches the DNA was not checked. TRBV12-2 is described as a pseudogene. This CDR3 has 18 residues. CDR3 sequence reads: CASRTGTGRMGGSYEQYF. The DNA of the CDR3 is TGTGCAAGTCGCACCGGGACAGGGAGAATGGGCGGGTCCTACGAGCAGTACTTC.

CDR3 sequence reads: CASSLGGQGGEQYF. The CDR3, as DNA: TGCGCCAGCAGCTTGGGCGGACAGGGGGGCGAGCAGTACTTC. V is TRBV5-1 and J is TRBJ2-7, with 10 bases aligning to TRBD1. There are 14 residues in the CDR3. V was pared by 0 bases and J by 6 bases, with 3 bases of the junction left unmatched. CDR1 is SGHRS, CDR2 YFSETQ, per germline.

The chain combines TRBV6-5 with TRBJ2-1, with D unclear. The ends were cut back, 9 bases at V and 5 bases at J, with 5 bases in the middle. CDR1 MNHEY and CDR2 SVGAGI come from the germline V gene. The CDR3 runs to 10 residues. The CDR3 is CASGHNEQFF. For the CDR3, the DNA is TGTGCCAGTGGCCACAATGAGCAGTTCTTC.

The chain employs TRBV24-1 and TRBJ1-2; possibly TRBD1 for D (6 bases). V was clipped by 2 bases and J by 7 bases, with 13 bases between them. Germline V lookup: CDR1 KGHDR, CDR2 SFDVKD. The CDR3 is 14 residues long. Here the CDR3 DNA reads TGTGCCACCAGTGATTCCGTAGGGGGTTCTGGCTACACCTTC. It specifies CATSDSVGGSGYTF.

The chain has TRBV28 and TRBJ1-2; D perhaps matches TRBD1 (6 bases). V was trimmed by 4 bases and J by 3 bases, leaving 15 bases between them. Germline CDR1 is MDHEN and CDR2 is SYDVKM. This CDR3 comprises 15 residues. CDR3 nucleotides: TGTGCCAGCAGTTCAACAGGGAAAGGGTACTATGGCTACACCTTC. Its translation: CASSSTGKGYYGYTF.

The chain uses TRBV7-2 and TRBJ2-7; possibly TRBD1 for D (6 bases). CDR1 and CDR2 (germline): SGHTA, FQGNSA. The CDR3 spans 16 residues. Trimming took off 1 base at V and 2 bases at J, with 15 bases between the two ends. DNA of the CDR3: TGTGCCAGCAGCTTAGTCCCCGGGACATCCACCTACGAGCAGTACTTC. Protein sequence: CASSLVPGTSTYEQYF. Looking up the rest from reference TRBV7-2 and TRBJ2-7 gives the full variable domain: GAGVSQSPSNKVTEKGKDVELRCDPISGHTALYWYRQSLGQGLEFLIYFQGNSAPDKSGLPSDRFSAERTGGSVSTLTIQRTQQEDSAVYLCASSLVPGTSTYEQYFGPGTRLTVT.

The chain is built from TRBV6-6 and TRBJ2-7, with TRBD2 identical over 14 bases. CDR3 length: 17 residues. The V gene end was trimmed by 5 bases and the J gene end by 6 bases; junction bases not matched to a gene: 12. Germline CDR1 is MNHNY and CDR2 is SVGAGI (reference sequence). The CDR3 protein is CASSRTTGLAGAGEQYF. The CDR3 DNA reads as TGTGCCAGCAGTCGAACCACGGGACTAGCGGGAGCGGGCGAGCAGTACTTC.

This rearrangement joins TRBV28 to TRBJ1-3, with 7 bases aligning to TRBD1. Looked up from germline, CDR1 is MDHEN and CDR2 is SYDVKM. Losses at the gene ends were 3 bases for V and 4 bases for J; bases not matched to a gene: 12. The CDR3 runs to 17 residues. In nucleotides, the CDR3 is TGTGCCAGCAGTTTTAACAGGGGAAGGGTCTCCGGAAACACCATATATTTT. This gives the protein CASSFNRGRVSGNTIYF.

This clone has ten or more counts. The chain has TRBV24-1 and TRBJ1-2; possible D gene TRBD1, 5 bases. Germline CDR1 KGHDR, CDR2 SFDVKD. This CDR3 comprises 14 residues. V lost 4 bases, J lost 2 bases, and 10 bases lay in between. The CDR3 DNA follows: TGTGCCACCAGTGAGGGTCAGGGAAACTATGGCTACACCTTC. This translates into CATSEGQGNYGYTF.

V and J are TRBV11-2 and TRBJ2-7; 9 positions agree with TRBD1. Germline CDR1 and CDR2: SGHAT and FQNNGV. V trimming: 2 bases; J trimming: 5 bases; junction bases outside the gene matches: 4. This CDR3 has 14 residues. CDR3 sequence: CASSLYRGPHEQYF. CDR3 in DNA: TGTGCCAGCAGCTTATACAGGGGGCCCCACGAGCAGTACTTC. Full variable domain (missing parts from reference TRBV11-2 and TRBJ2-7): EAGVAQSPRYKIIEKRQSVAFWCNPISGHATLYWYQQILGQGPKLLIQFQNNGVVDDSQLPKDRFSAERLKGVDSTLKIQPAKLEDSAVYLCASSLYRGPHEQYFGPGTRLTVT.

The V and J genes are TRBV28 and TRBJ2-7; 9 bases are a match to TRBD1. Germline V gives CDR1 MDHEN, CDR2 SYDVKM. After removal of 3 bases from V and 7 bases from J, the junction contained 7 bases not matched to a gene. CDR3 length equals 14 residues. Written as DNA, the CDR3 is TGTGCCAGCAGTTTTTGGGACAGGGTGTGGGAGCAGTACTTC. Amino acid sequence: CASSFWDRVWEQYF.

The V and J genes are TRBV2 and TRBJ1-6; no firm D call. This CDR3 has 13 residues. Trimming stripped 11 bases from V and 7 bases from J, with 15 bases between. Germline CDR1 reads SNHLY; CDR2 reads FYNNEI. Written as DNA, the CDR3 is TGTGCCCACAGAGGGCTGAACAATTCACCCCTCCACTTT. This translates into CAHRGLNNSPLHF.

The chain combines TRBV28 with TRBJ2-7; TRBD2 matches at 7 bases. CDR1 MDHEN and CDR2 SYDVKM come from the germline V gene. Trimming cost V 4 bases and J 6 bases; bases outside gene matches: 3. CDR3 length: 12 amino acids. The CDR3 bases are TGTGCCAGCAGTTCTAGCGGTGGCGAGCAGTACTTC. Residues: CASSSSGGEQYF.